This entry lists 23 T cell receptor beta chains sequenced from one sample in a study of blood T cell repertoires in COVID-19. Some clones are missing from TCRdb's copy, which holds only in-frame ones; the method was immunoSEQ multiplex PCR. The data contain 140,000 or so clones, around nine tenths of them singletons. The sample taken for sequencing was peripheral blood. The receptors stem from a human donor in a cohort sampled during active COVID-19.

The V gene is TRBV5-1, the J gene TRBJ2-5; the match to TRBD2 covers 9 bases. The CDR3 sequence is 15 residues long. From germline, CDR1 is SGHRS and CDR2 YFSETQ. After removal of 2 bases from V and 5 bases from J, the junction contained 7 bases not matched to a gene. CDR3 loop: CASSFSSSGTETQYF. The CDR3, as DNA: TGCGCCAGCAGCTTTTCCTCTAGCGGGACCGAGACCCAGTACTTC.

The genes are TRBV3-1 (or the pseudogene TRBV3-2) and TRBJ2-7; TRBD2 matches at 14 bases. CDR3 length: 14 residues. The germline V gene has CDR1 LGHDT and CDR2 YNNKEL (reference sequence). The ends lost 6 bases at V and 5 bases at J; junction bases unmatched: 3. Here the CDR3 reads CASRGTSGSHEQYF. The CDR3 DNA is TGTGCCAGCAGGGGGACTAGCGGGAGCCACGAGCAGTACTTC.

On this clone: Distinct nucleotide sequences in the sample also encode this CDR3. The chain has TRBV28 and TRBJ1-5; no clear D gene. Germline V gene data show CDR1 as MDHEN and CDR2 as SYDVKM. The CDR3 has 12 amino acids. V gave up 6 bases and J gave up 2 bases, with 5 bases separating them. CDR3 amino acids: CASREGNQPQHF. The CDR3 region has the DNA TGTGCCAGCAGGGAGGGCAATCAGCCCCAGCATTTT.

The gene calls are TRBV18 and TRBJ2-6, with a tentative D call TRBD2 (6 bases). Germline CDR1 and CDR2: KGHSH and LQKENI. V lost 3 bases to trimming and J lost 1 base, with 7 bases between them. This CDR3 is 15 amino acids long. The CDR3 sequence: CASSPRESGANVLTF. The CDR3 region has the DNA TGTGCCAGCTCACCTCGGGAGTCTGGGGCCAACGTCCTGACTTTC.

The chain links TRBV19 to TRBJ2-3, with 12 bases identical to TRBD2. The CDR3 has 15 amino acids. J gave up 3 bases and V 7 bases, and 5 bases lay outside the gene matches. Germline CDR1 LNHDA, CDR2 SQIVND (reference sequence). The CDR3 protein is CASTTTSGRTDTQYF. In DNA, the CDR3 is TGTGCCAGTACCACAACTAGCGGGAGGACAGATACGCAGTATTTT. Variable domain in full (rest from reference TRBV19 and TRBJ2-3): DGGITQSPKYLFRKEGQNVTLSCEQNLNHDAMYWYRQDPGQGLRLIYYSQIVNDFQKGDIAEGYSVSREKKESFPLTVTSAQKNPTAFYLCASTTTSGRTDTQYFGPGTRLTVL.

In this sample, this clone turned up a few times. V gene TRBV5-1 combines with J gene TRBJ2-3, with 7 bases that match TRBD1. J lost 7 bases, V lost 2 bases, and 7 bases had no gene match. CDR1 SGHRS and CDR2 YFSETQ come from the germline V gene. This CDR3 spans 14 amino acids. DNA for the CDR3: TGCGCCAGCAGCTTAACGAACAGGGGAAATACGCAGTATTTT. Amino acids: CASSLTNRGNTQYF. Full variable domain (rest looked up from reference TRBV5-1 and TRBJ2-3): KAGVTQTPRYLIKTRGQQVTLSCSPISGHRSVSWYQQTPGQGLQFLFEYFSETQRNKGNFPGRFSGRQFSNSRSEMNVSTLELGDSALYLCASSLTNRGNTQYFGPGTRLTVL.

This sequence joins TRBV28 and TRBJ1-2; 9 bases are a match to TRBD1. The V gene's germline CDR1 is MDHEN and CDR2 SYDVKM. Trimming at V came to 8 bases and at J to 8 bases, leaving 9 bases not matched to a gene. The CDR3 totals 13 residues. CDR3 in DNA: TGTGCCAGCGGGACAGGGTCTACGTTCGGCTACACCTTC. Its translation: CASGTGSTFGYTF.

CDR3 sequence: CASSLRSTSGSYNEQFF. DNA of the CDR3: TGCGCCAGCAGCCTGCGCTCGACTAGCGGGAGTTACAATGAGCAGTTCTTC. The chain couples TRBV4-1 to TRBJ2-1; TRBD2 aligns across 12 bases. CDR1 is MGHRA and CDR2 is YSYEKL in the germline V gene. With 4 bases clipped from V and 4 bases from J, the junction kept 8 bases outside the gene matches. This CDR3 has 17 residues.

V gene TRBV2 combines with J gene TRBJ2-3; tentative D call: TRBD1 (5 bases). The length of the CDR3 is 13 residues. Germline CDR1 SNHLY, CDR2 FYNNEI. This CDR3 reads CAEGALSTDTQYF. CDR3 nucleotides: TGTGCTGAAGGGGCCCTTAGCACAGATACGCAGTATTTT.

The chain uses TRBV5-6 and TRBJ2-1; 8 bases align to TRBD2. Germline CDR1 is SGHDT and CDR2 is YYEEEE. V lost 3 bases to trimming and J lost 5 bases; unmatched junction nucleotides: 7. This CDR3 has 15 residues. CDR3 sequence reads: CASSWTSSLDNEQFF. The CDR3 DNA reads as TGTGCCAGCAGCTGGACTAGCTCACTCGACAATGAGCAGTTCTTC.

This chain uses TRBV5-1 with TRBJ2-1, with TRBD2 as a possible D gene (6 bases). The CDR3 is 15 amino acids. Between the trimmed V and J ends, which lost 1 base and 1 base, there was a span of 9 bases. Germline V gives CDR1 SGHRS, CDR2 YFSETQ. The DNA of the CDR3 is TGCGCCAGCAGCTTGCGGGAGAGGTCCTACAATGAGCAGTTCTTC. Its protein product is CASSLRERSYNEQFF. The full variable domain, in which reference TRBV5-1 and TRBJ2-1 provide the parts outside the CDR3, is KAGVTQTPRYLIKTRGQQVTLSCSPISGHRSVSWYQQTPGQGLQFLFEYFSETQRNKGNFPGRFSGRQFSNSRSEMNVSTLELGDSALYLCASSLRERSYNEQFFGPGTRLTVL.

This chain's CDR3 is CASAREDYGYTF. CDR3 sequence (DNA): TGTGCCAGCGCCAGGGAGGACTATGGCTACACCTTC. This rearrangement joins TRBV2 to TRBJ1-2, with D maybe TRBD1 (5 bases). Germline assignment: CDR1 SNHLY and CDR2 FYNNEI. CDR3 length equals 12 residues. Trimming took off 8 bases at V and 3 bases at J, with 10 bases between the two ends. The complete variable domain, with remaining parts taken from reference TRBV2 and TRBJ1-2, reads EPEVTQTPSHQVTQMGQEVILRCVPISNHLYFYWYRQILGQKVEFLVSFYNNEISEKSEIFDDQFSVERPDGSNFTLKIRSTKLEDSAMYFCASAREDYGYTFGSGTRLTVV.

V and J are TRBV7-9 and TRBJ2-1; 7 bases agree with TRBD1. Losses at the gene ends were 4 bases for V and 4 bases for J; bases not matched to a gene: 10. The CDR3 totals 16 residues. Germline assignment: CDR1 SEHNR and CDR2 FQNEAQ (reference sequence). The DNA for the CDR3 is TGTGCCAGCAGCTCAGCGGCCGGGACAGCTTACAATGAGCAGTTCTTC. Its translation is CASSSAAGTAYNEQFF.

V and J are TRBV11-1 and TRBJ1-1, with 7 bases lining up with TRBD1. The CDR3 totals 15 residues. J gave up 0 bases and V 5 bases, and 6 bases lay outside the gene matches. Germline V gene data show CDR1 as SGHAT and CDR2 as FQDESV (reference sequence). The CDR3 nucleotides are TGTGCCAGCAGCCGCCAGGGGGGAATGAACACTGAAGCTTTCTTT. Protein: CASSRQGGMNTEAFF.

The chain couples TRBV2 to TRBJ1-1, with 7 positions matching TRBD1. With V trimmed by 6 bases and J by 1 base, 2 bases remained unmatched. The CDR3 has 13 amino acids. Germline V gene sequence: CDR1 SNHLY, CDR2 FYNNEI. In DNA, the CDR3 is TGTGCCAGCAGGGAGGGGGCGAACACTGAAGCTTTCTTT. This gives the protein CASREGANTEAFF.

This rearrangement joins TRBV7-2 to TRBJ2-3, with 11 nucleotides matching TRBD2. Trimming removed 5 bases from V and 0 bases from J; junction bases left unmatched: 13. The CDR3 extends over 19 amino acids. The germline gives CDR1 SGHTA, CDR2 FQGNSA. The CDR3 here is CASSPPLASGRSSTDTQYF. In DNA form, the CDR3 reads TGTGCCAGCAGCCCCCCCCTGGCTAGCGGGAGGTCTAGCACAGATACGCAGTATTTT. Supplemented by reference TRBV7-2 and TRBJ2-3, the full variable domain reads GAGVSQSPSNKVTEKGKDVELRCDPISGHTALYWYRQSLGQGLEFLIYFQGNSAPDKSGLPSDRFSAERTGGSVSTLTIQRTQQEDSAVYLCASSPPLASGRSSTDTQYFGPGTRLTVL.

The chain combines TRBV3-1 (or the pseudogene TRBV3-2) with TRBJ1-4; 9 positions match TRBD1. Germline trimming cut 3 bases from V and 6 bases from J; bases unmatched to any gene: 5. The CDR3 has 15 residues. From germline, CDR1 is LGHDT and CDR2 YNNKEL (reference sequence). This chain's CDR3 is CASSHIQGADEKLFF. The CDR3 coding sequence is TGTGCCAGCAGCCACATACAGGGGGCTGATGAAAAACTGTTTTTT.

Many counts were recorded for this clone. The V and J genes are TRBV3-1 (or the pseudogene TRBV3-2) and TRBJ2-7; tentatively, D is TRBD1 (5 bases). V lost 3 bases to trimming and J lost 5 bases, with 14 bases between them. The germline CDR1 and CDR2 sequences are LGHDT and YNNKEL (reference sequence). CDR3 length: 14 residues. CDR3 sequence reads: CASSHNLQGHEQYF. CDR3 bases: TGTGCCAGCAGCCACAACCTCCAGGGCCACGAGCAGTACTTC.

CDR3 amino acids: CASRLLAGDGETQYF. The CDR3 nucleotides are TGCGCCAGCAGATTACTAGCGGGAGACGGGGAGACCCAGTACTTC. The chain links TRBV5-1 to TRBJ2-5; TRBD2 agrees at 11 bases. V was clipped by 5 bases and J by 5 bases; unmatched bases: 8. This CDR3 spans 15 amino acids. Germline V gene sequence: CDR1 SGHRS, CDR2 YFSETQ.

The gene calls are TRBV6-5 and TRBJ1-2; D is perhaps TRBD1 (5 bases). The CDR3 runs 15 residues. V was trimmed by 0 bases and J by 5 bases, leaving 13 bases between them. The germline V gene has CDR1 MNHEY and CDR2 SVGAGI. The CDR3 sequence is CASSYSGDSTYGYTF. Written as DNA, the CDR3 is TGTGCCAGCAGTTACTCGGGGGACTCAACTTATGGCTACACCTTC.

The V and J genes are TRBV28 and TRBJ2-7, with D perhaps TRBD2 (5 bases). Germline lookup yields CDR1 MDHEN and CDR2 SYDVKM. The CDR3 is 14 amino acids. Trimming stripped 8 bases from V and 4 bases from J, with 18 bases between. CDR3: CASESPTGTYEQYF. For the CDR3, the DNA is TGTGCCAGCGAATCGCCGACGGGAACGTACGAGCAGTACTTC.

This clone came up once. The rearrangement joins TRBV29-1 to TRBJ2-3, with TRBD1 identical over 9 bases. J lost 5 bases, V lost 6 bases, and 6 bases had no gene match. The germline gives CDR1 SQVTM, CDR2 ANQGSEA. The CDR3 contains 13 residues. The CDR3, as DNA: TGCAGCGTGACCGGGACAGGGTTAGATACGCAGTATTTT. Translation gives CSVTGTGLDTQYF.

The chain links TRBV28 to TRBJ2-1; 8 nucleotides match TRBD2. The junction had 6 bases not matched to a gene; V was cut back by 3 bases and J by 2 bases. CDR1 and CDR2 (germline): MDHEN, SYDVKM. The CDR3 runs to 16 residues. The CDR3 region has the DNA TGTGCCAGCAGTTTCCTGGGACTAGGGGCCTACAATGAGCAGTTCTTC. This sequence encodes CASSFLGLGAYNEQFF. Based on the CDR3 plus reference TRBV28 and TRBJ2-1, the full variable domain is DVKVTQSSRYLVKRTGEKVFLECVQDMDHENMFWYRQDPGLGLRLIYFSYDVKMKEKGDIPEGYSVSREKKERFSLILESASTNQTSMYLCASSFLGLGAYNEQFFGPGTRLTVL.